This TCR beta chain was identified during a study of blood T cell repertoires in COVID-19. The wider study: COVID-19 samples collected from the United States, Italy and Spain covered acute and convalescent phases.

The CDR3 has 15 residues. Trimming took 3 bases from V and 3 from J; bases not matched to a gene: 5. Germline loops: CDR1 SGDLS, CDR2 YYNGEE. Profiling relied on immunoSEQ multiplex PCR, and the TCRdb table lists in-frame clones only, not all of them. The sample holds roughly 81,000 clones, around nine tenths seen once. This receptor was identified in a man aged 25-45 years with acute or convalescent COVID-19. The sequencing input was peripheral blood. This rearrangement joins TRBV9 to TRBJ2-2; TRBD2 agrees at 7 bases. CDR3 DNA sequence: TGTGCCAGCAGCGGGGGTACTAGCGACACCGGGGAGCTGTTTTTT. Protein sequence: CASSGGTSDTGELFF.